This TCR beta chain was profiled in a study of cytomegalovirus exposure and HLA in healthy donors. In the PCR, 60 Vbeta and 13 Jbeta primers were used. TCRdb's copy holds only in-frame clones and misses some; the assay was immunoSEQ multiplex PCR. This sample has approximately 150,000 clones, with 60% to 80% found just once. The CDR3 loop spans 16 amino acids. From germline, CDR1 is SNHLY and CDR2 FYNNEI. Trimming took off 0 bases at V and 2 bases at J, with 14 bases between the two ends. The chain joins TRBV2 to TRBJ2-7; D perhaps matches TRBD2 (6 bases). The sequence was collected from a man younger than 40 in good health and CMV-seropositive. Sequencing was done on a sample of PBMCs. CDR3 amino acids: CASSEARSSGAYEQYF. The CDR3 coding sequence is TGTGCCAGCAGTGAAGCCCGGTCCTCGGGAGCCTACGAGCAGTACTTC.